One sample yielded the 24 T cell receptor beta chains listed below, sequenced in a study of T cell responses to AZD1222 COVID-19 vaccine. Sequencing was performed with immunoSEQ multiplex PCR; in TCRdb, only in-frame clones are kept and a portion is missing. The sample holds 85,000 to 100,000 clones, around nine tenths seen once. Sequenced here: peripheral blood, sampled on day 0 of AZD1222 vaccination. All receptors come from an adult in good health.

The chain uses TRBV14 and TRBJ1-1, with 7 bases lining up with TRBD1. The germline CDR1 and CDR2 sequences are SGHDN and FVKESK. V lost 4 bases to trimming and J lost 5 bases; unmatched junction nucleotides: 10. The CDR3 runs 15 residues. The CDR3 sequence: CASSRSTGWETEAFF. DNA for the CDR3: TGTGCCAGCAGCCGTTCGACAGGGTGGGAGACTGAAGCTTTCTTT.

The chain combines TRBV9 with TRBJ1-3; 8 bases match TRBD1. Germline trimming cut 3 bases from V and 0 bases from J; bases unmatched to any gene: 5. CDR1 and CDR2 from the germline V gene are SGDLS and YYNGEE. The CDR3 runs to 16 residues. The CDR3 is CASSARGLSSGNTIYF. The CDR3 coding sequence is TGTGCCAGCAGCGCCAGGGGGCTGAGCTCTGGAAACACCATATATTTT.

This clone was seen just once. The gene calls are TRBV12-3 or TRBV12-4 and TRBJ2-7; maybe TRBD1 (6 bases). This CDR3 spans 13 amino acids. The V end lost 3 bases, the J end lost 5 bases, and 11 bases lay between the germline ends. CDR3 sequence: CASSLEAGDEQYF. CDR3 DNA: TGTGCCAGCAGTTTGGAGGCAGGGGACGAGCAGTACTTC.

This CDR3 reads CASSFEGYSNQPQHF. DNA for the CDR3: TGTGCCAGCAGTTTTGAGGGGTATAGCAATCAGCCCCAGCATTTT. The V gene is TRBV27, the J gene TRBJ1-5; D might be TRBD1 (5 bases). V dropped 3 bases and J dropped 0 bases, with 9 bases sitting between them. The germline gives CDR1 MNHEY, CDR2 SMNVEV (reference sequence). This CDR3 comprises 15 residues.

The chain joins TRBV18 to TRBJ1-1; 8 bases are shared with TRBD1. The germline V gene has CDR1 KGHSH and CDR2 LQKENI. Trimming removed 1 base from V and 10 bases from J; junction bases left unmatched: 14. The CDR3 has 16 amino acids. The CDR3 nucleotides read TGTGCCAGCTCACCACTTCTCGACAGGGGACTTCATGCAGCTTTCTTT. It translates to CASSPLLDRGLHAAFF. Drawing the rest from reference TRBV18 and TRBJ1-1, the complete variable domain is NAGVMQNPRHLVRRRGQEARLRCSPMKGHSHVYWYRQLPEEGLKFMVYLQKENIIDESGMPKERFSAEFPKEGPSILRIQQVVRGDSAAYFCASSPLLDRGLHAAFFGQGTRLTVV.

The CDR3 loop is CASTKRAQNGDTQYF. The CDR3 DNA follows: TGCGCCAGCACCAAAAGGGCCCAGAATGGAGATACGCAGTATTTT. The chain couples TRBV5-1 to TRBJ2-3; no firm D call. Germline CDR1 is SGHRS and CDR2 is YFSETQ. The CDR3 has 15 amino acids. The ends were cut back, 6 bases at V and 5 bases at J, with 19 bases in the middle.

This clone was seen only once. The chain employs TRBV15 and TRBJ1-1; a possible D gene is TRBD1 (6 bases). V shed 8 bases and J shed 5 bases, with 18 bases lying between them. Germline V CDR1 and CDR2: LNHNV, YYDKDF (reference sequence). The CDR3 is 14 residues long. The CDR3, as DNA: TGTGCCACCGCGCAGGGGTCCTTGGGAACTGAAGCTTTCTTT. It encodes CATAQGSLGTEAFF.

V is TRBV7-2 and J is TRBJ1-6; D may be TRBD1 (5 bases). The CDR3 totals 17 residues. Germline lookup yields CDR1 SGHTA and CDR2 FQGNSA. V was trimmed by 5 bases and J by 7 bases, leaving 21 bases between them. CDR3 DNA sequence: TGTGCCAGCAGCCATGTCCCCGGGACCTCCCTAAATTCACCCCTCCACTTT. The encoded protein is CASSHVPGTSLNSPLHF.

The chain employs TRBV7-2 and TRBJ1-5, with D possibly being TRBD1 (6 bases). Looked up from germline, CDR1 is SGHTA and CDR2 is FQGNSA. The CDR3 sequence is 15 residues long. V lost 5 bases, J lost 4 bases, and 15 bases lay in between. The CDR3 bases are TGTGCCAGCAGCGCACAAGTCACAGGGAATCAGCCCCAGCATTTT. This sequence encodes CASSAQVTGNQPQHF.

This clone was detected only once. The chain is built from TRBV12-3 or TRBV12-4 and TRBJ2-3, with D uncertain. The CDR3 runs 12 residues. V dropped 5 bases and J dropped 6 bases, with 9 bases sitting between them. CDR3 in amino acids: CASSPQVDTQYF. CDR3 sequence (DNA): TGTGCCAGCAGTCCTCAAGTGGATACGCAGTATTTT.

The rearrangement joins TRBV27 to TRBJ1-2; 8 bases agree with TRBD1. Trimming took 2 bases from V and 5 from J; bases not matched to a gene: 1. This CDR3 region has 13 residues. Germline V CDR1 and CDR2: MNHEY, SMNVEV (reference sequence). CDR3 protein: CASSLRQGYGYTF. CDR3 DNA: TGTGCCAGCAGTTTACGACAGGGGTATGGCTACACCTTC.

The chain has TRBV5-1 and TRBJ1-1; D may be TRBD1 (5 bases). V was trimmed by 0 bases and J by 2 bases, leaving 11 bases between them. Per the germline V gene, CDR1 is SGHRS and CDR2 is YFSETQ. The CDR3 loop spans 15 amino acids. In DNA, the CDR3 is TGCGCCAGCAGCTTGGCCGGGACGGTTAACACTGAAGCTTTCTTT. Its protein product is CASSLAGTVNTEAFF.

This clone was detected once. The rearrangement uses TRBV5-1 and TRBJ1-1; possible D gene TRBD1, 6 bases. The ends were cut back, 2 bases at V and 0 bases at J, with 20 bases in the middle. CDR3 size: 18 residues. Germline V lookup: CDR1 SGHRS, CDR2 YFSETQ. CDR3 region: CASSLHYRDIGLNTEAFF. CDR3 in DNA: TGCGCCAGCAGCTTACATTACCGGGACATAGGGCTGAACACTGAAGCTTTCTTT.

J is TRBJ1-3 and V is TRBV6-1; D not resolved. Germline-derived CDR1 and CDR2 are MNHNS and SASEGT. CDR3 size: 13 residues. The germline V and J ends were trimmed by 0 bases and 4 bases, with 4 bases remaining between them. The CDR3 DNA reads TGTGCCAGCAGTGAAGCGCGGGGAAACACCATATATTTT. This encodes CASSEARGNTIYF.

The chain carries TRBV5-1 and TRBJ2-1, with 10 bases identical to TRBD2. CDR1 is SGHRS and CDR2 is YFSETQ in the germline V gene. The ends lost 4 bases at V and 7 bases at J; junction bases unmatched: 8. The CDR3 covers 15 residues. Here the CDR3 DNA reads TGCGCCAGCAGCGAAGAGCGGGGGGGCAGGAATGAGCAGTTCTTC. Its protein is CASSEERGGRNEQFF. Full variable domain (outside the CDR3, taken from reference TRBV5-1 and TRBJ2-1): KAGVTQTPRYLIKTRGQQVTLSCSPISGHRSVSWYQQTPGQGLQFLFEYFSETQRNKGNFPGRFSGRQFSNSRSEMNVSTLELGDSALYLCASSEERGGRNEQFFGPGTRLTVL.

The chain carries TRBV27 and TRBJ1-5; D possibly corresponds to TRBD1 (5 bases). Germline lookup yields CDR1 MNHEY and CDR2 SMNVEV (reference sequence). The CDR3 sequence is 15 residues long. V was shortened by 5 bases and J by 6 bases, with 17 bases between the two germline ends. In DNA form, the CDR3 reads TGTGCCAGCAGTCACAACGGGGGGTCGAGTCAGCCCCAGCATTTT. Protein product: CASSHNGGSSQPQHF.

Here the CDR3 DNA reads TGTGCCAGCAGCACACCCGGACTGATTAACTATGGCTACACCTTC. Amino acid sequence: CASSTPGLINYGYTF. V and J are TRBV5-4 and TRBJ1-2; D is undetermined. Germline loops: CDR1 SGHNT, CDR2 YYREEE (reference sequence). V lost 4 bases, J lost 1 base, and 14 bases lay in between. The CDR3 is 15 residues long.

The CDR3: CAISGGGNYGYTF. CDR3 coding DNA: TGTGCCATCAGTGGGGGGGGTAACTATGGCTACACCTTC. The gene calls are TRBV10-3 and TRBJ1-2; weak D call: TRBD1 (5 bases). The length of the CDR3 is 13 residues. The V end was cut by 4 bases, the J end by 1 base, with 7 bases between. Germline V gene sequence: CDR1 ENHRY, CDR2 SYGVKD.

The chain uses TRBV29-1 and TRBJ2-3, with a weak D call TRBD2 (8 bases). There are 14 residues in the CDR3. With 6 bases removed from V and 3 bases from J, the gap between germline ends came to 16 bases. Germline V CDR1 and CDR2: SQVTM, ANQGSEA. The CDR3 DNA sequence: TGCAGCGTCACGGGAGGGGGCGGGACAGATACGCAGTATTTT. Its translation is CSVTGGGGTDTQYF.

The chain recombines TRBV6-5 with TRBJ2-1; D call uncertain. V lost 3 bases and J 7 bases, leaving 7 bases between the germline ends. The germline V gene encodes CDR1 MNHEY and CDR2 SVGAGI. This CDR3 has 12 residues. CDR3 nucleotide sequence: TGTGCCAGCAGTTATTTGGGGAATGAGCAGTTCTTC. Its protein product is CASSYLGNEQFF.

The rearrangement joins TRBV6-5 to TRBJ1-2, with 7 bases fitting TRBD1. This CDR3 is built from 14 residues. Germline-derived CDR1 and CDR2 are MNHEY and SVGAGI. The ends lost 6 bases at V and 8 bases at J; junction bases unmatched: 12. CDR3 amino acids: CASRPQGGLYGYTF. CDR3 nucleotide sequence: TGTGCCAGCAGGCCCCAGGGGGGACTTTACGGCTACACCTTC.

The CDR3 loop reads CASKEAPTGELFF. CDR3 bases: TGTGCCAGTAAAGAGGCGCCCACCGGGGAGCTGTTTTTT. The chain links TRBV19 to TRBJ2-2; D ambiguous. Germline-derived CDR1 and CDR2 are LNHDA and SQIVND (reference sequence). V was trimmed by 7 bases and J by 4 bases, leaving 10 bases between them. CDR3 size: 13 residues.

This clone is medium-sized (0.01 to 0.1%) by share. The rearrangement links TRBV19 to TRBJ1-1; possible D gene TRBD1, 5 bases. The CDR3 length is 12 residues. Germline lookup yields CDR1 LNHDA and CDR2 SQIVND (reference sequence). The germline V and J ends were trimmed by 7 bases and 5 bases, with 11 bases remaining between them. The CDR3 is CASKTGGTEAFF. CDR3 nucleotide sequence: TGTGCCAGTAAAACCGGGGGGACTGAAGCTTTCTTT.

CDR3: CASSGGTDPNSPLHF. The CDR3 DNA is TGTGCCAGCAGCGGGGGGACAGACCCCAATTCACCCCTCCACTTT. This chain links TRBV5-4 with TRBJ1-6; the match to TRBD1 covers 7 bases. V was clipped by 4 bases and J by 7 bases; unmatched bases: 8. This CDR3 is built from 15 residues. The germline gives CDR1 SGHNT, CDR2 YYREEE (reference sequence).